The T cell receptor (beta chain) under discussion was sequenced for a study of tissue T cells after allogeneic stem cell transplantation. From germline, CDR1 is NSQYPW and CDR2 LRSPGD (reference sequence). The CDR3 is made up of 13 amino acids. Deletions cut 1 base from V and 7 bases from J, with 7 bases between. Time point here: mouse harvest day 14 after allogeneic transplant. The graft held 10^6 splenic CD5+ T cells and 10^7 T-cell-depleted bone marrow cells. The protocol was immunoSEQ multiplex PCR, while the TCRdb copy is restricted to in-frame clones and leaves out a portion. Here the sample spans around 2,200 clones, roughly half being singletons. Concerning this clone: The genes are named according to mouse. The missing CDR3 end, 1 residue past where the read stops, is filled in from the germline J gene.

The chain carries TRBV1 and TRBJ1-4; D unclear. Input material: liver tissue. This TCR derives from a female BALB/c mouse given C57BL/6 T cells with graft-versus-host disease after an allogeneic hematopoietic cell transplant. The covered CDR3 bases are TGCACCTGCAGTGCAGGGGGTCCCGAAAGATTATTT. Amino acids: CTCSAGGPERLF. The whole CDR3 region reads CTCSAGGPERLFF. Together with reference TRBV1 and TRBJ1-4, the CDR3 gives the full variable domain: VTLLEQNPRWRLVPRGQAVNLRCILKNSQYPWMSWYQQDLQKQLQWLFTLRSPGDKEVKSLPGADYLATRVTDTELRLQVANMSQGRTLYCTCSAGGPERLFFGHGTKLSVL.